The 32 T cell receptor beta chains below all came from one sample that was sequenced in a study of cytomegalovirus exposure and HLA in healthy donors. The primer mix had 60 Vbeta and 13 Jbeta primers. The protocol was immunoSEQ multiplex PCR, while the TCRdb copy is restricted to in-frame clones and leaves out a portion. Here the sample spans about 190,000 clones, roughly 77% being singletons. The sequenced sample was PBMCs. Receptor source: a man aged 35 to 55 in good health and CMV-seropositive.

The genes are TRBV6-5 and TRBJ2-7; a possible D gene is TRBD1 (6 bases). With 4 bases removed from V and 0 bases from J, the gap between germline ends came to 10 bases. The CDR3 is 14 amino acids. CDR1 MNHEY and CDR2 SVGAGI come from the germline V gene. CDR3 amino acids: CASSLQGPSYEQYF. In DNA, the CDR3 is TGTGCCAGCAGTTTACAGGGCCCCTCCTACGAGCAGTACTTC.

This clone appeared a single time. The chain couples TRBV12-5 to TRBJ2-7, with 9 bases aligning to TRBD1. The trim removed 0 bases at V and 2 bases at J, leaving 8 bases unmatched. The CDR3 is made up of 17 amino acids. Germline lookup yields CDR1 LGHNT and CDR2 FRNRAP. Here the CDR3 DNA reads TGTGCTAGTGGTTTGGTGCGGTTGGGACAGGGACCCTACGAGCAGTACTTC. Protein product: CASGLVRLGQGPYEQYF.

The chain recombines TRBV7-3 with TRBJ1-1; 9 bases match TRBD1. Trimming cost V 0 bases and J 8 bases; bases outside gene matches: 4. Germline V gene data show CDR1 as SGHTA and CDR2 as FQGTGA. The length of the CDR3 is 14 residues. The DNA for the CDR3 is TGTGCCAGCAGCTTAACCCGGACAGGGGCAGAAGCTTTCTTT. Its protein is CASSLTRTGAEAFF.

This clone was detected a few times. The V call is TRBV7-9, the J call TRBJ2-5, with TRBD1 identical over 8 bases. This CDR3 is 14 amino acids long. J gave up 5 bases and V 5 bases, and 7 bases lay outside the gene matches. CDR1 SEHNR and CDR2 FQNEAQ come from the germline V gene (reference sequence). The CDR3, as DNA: TGTGCCAGCAGCAAACCCAGGGGGCGTGAGACCCAGTACTTC. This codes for CASSKPRGRETQYF.

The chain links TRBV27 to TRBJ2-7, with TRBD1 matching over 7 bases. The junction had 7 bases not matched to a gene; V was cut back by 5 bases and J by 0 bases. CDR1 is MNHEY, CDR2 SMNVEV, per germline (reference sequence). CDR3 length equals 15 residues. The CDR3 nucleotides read TGTGCCAGCAGTCCCGCAGACAGGGACTCCTACGAGCAGTACTTC. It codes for CASSPADRDSYEQYF.

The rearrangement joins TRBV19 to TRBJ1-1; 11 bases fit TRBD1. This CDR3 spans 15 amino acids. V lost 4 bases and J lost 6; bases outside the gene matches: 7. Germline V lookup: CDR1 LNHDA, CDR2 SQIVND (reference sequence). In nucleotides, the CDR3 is TGTGCCAGTAGTACCCGGACAGGGGGCGAGGCTGAAGCTTTCTTT. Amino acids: CASSTRTGGEAEAFF.

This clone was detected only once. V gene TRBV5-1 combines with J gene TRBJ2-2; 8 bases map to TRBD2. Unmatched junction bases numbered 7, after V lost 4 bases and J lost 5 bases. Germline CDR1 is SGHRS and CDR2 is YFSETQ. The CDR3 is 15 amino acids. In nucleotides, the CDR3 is TGCGCCAGCAGCCCGGGGGGGGCCCGTACCGGGGAGCTGTTTTTT. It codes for CASSPGGARTGELFF.

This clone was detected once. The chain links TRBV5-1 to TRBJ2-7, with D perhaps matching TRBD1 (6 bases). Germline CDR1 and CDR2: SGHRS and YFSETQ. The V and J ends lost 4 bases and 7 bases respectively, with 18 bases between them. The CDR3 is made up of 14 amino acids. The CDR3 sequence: CASSPGTLSREQYF. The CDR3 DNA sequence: TGCGCCAGCAGCCCCGGGACACTATCTAGGGAGCAGTACTTC.

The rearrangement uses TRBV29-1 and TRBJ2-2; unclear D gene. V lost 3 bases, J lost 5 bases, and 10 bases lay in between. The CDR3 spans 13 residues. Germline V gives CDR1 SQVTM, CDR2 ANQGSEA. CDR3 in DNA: TGCAGCGTTGAGGAATCAGGTACCGGGGAGCTGTTTTTT. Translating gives CSVEESGTGELFF.

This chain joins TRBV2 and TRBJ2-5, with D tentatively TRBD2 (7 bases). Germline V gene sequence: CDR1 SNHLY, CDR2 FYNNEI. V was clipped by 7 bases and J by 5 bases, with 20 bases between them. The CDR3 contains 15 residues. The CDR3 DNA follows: TGTGCCAGCATCTTTGGAGGGGGGGGAGTGGAGACCCAGTACTTC. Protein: CASIFGGGGVETQYF.

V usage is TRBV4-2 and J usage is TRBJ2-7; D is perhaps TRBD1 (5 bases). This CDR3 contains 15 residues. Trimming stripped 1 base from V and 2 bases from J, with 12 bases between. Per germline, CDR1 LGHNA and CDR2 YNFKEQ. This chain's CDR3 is CASSQGTGGPYEQYF. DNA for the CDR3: TGTGCCAGCAGCCAAGGAACAGGTGGACCCTACGAGCAGTACTTC.

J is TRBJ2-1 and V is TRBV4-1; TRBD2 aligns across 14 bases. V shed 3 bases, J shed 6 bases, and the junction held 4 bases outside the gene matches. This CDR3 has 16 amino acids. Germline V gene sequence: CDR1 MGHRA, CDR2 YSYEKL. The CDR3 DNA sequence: TGCGCCAGCAGCCACCCCGGACTAGCGGGGGGCAATGAGCAGTTCTTC. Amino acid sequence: CASSHPGLAGGNEQFF.

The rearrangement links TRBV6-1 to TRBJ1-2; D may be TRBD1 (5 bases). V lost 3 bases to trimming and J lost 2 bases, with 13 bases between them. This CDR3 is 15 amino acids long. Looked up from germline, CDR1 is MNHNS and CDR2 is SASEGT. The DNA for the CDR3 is TGTGCCAGCAGTGACCAGGGATTCGCAAACTATGGCTACACCTTC. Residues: CASSDQGFANYGYTF.

The CDR3 loop reads CARQIGQALNYGYTF. The CDR3, as DNA: TGTGCCAGACAAATTGGACAGGCTCTTAACTATGGCTACACCTTC. The chain has TRBV2 and TRBJ1-2; 7 bases agree with TRBD1. CDR3 length: 15 residues. From germline, CDR1 is SNHLY and CDR2 FYNNEI. V shed 9 bases and J 1 base; nucleotides not matched to a gene: 11.

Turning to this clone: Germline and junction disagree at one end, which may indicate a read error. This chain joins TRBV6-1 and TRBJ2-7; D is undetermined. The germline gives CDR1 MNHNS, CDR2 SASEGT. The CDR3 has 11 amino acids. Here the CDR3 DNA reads TGTACCAGCAGTGCCGGCTACGAGCAGTACTTC. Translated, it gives CTSSAGYEQYF.

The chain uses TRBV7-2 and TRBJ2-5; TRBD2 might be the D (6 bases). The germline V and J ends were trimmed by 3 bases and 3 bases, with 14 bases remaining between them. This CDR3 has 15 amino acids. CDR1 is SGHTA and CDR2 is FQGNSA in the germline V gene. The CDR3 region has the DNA TGTGCCAGCAGCTTCAACATAGCGGCGGAAGAGACCCAGTACTTC. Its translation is CASSFNIAAEETQYF.

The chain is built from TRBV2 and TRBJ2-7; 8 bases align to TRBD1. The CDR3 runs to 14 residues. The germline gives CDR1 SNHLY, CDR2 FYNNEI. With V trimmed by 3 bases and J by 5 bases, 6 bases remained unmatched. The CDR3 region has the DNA TGTGCCAGCAGTGACCGGACAGGGACGGACGAGCAGTACTTC. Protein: CASSDRTGTDEQYF.

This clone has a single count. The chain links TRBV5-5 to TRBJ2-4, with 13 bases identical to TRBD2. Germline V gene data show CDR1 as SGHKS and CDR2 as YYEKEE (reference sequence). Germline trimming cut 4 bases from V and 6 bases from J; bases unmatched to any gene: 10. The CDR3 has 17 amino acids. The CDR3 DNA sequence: TGTGCCAGCAGCCCACTAGCGGGGGGGGGCGTGAGAAACATTCAGTACTTC. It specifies CASSPLAGGGVRNIQYF. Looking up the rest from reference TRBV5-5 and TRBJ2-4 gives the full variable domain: DAGVTQSPTHLIKTRGQQVTLRCSPISGHKSVSWYQQVLGQGPQFIFQYYEKEERGRGNFPDRFSARQFPNYSSELNVNALLLGDSALYLCASSPLAGGGVRNIQYFGAGTRLSVL.

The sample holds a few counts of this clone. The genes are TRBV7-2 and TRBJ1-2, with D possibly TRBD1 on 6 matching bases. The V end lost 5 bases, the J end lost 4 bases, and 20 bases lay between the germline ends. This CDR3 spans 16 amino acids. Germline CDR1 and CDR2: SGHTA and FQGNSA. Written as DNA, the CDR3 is TGTGCCAGCAGCCCATCGGGGGGGCAGGGGAGCTATGGCTACACCTTC. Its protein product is CASSPSGGQGSYGYTF.

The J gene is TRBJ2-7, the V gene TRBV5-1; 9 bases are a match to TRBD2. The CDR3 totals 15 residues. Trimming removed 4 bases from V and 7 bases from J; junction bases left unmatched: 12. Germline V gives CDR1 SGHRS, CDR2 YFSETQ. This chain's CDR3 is CASSVLSGGLGEQYF. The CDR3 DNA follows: TGCGCCAGCAGCGTACTTAGCGGGGGCCTTGGGGAGCAGTACTTC. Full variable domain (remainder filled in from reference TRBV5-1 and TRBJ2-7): KAGVTQTPRYLIKTRGQQVTLSCSPISGHRSVSWYQQTPGQGLQFLFEYFSETQRNKGNFPGRFSGRQFSNSRSEMNVSTLELGDSALYLCASSVLSGGLGEQYFGPGTRLTVT.

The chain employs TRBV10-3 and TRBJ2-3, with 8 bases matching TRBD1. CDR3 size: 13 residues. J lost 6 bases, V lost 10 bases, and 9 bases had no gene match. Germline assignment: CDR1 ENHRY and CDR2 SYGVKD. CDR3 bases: TGTGCCACCAATGGACAGGGTTTGGATACGCAGTATTTT. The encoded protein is CATNGQGLDTQYF.

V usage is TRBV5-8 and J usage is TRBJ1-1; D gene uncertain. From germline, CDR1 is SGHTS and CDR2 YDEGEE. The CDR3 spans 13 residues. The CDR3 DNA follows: TGTGCTCGCCATAACATCTGGGCCACTGAAGCTTTCTTT. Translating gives CARHNIWATEAFF.

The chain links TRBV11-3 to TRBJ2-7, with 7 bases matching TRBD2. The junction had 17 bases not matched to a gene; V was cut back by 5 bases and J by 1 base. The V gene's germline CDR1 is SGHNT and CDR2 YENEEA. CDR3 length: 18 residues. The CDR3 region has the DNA TGTGCCAGCAGCCCAATTGGGCGGCGGGAGCTAGTGTCCTACGAGCAGTACTTC. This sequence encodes CASSPIGRRELVSYEQYF.

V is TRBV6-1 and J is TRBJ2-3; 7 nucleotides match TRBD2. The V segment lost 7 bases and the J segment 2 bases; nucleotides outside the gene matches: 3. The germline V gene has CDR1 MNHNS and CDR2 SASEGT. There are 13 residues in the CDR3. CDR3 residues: CASKAGNTDTQYF. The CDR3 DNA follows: TGTGCCAGCAAAGCGGGAAACACAGATACGCAGTATTTT.

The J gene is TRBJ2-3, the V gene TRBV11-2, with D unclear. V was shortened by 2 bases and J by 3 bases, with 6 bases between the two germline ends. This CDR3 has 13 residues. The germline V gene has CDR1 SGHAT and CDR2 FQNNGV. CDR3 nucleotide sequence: TGTGCCAGCAGCTTAAAACTAACAGATACGCAGTATTTT. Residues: CASSLKLTDTQYF.

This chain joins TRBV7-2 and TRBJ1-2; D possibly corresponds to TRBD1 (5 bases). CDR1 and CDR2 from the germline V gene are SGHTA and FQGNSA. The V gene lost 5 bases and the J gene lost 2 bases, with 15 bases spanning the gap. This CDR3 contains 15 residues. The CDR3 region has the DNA TGTGCCAGCAGCCCAAGAGGACAATTAAACTATGGCTACACCTTC. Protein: CASSPRGQLNYGYTF.

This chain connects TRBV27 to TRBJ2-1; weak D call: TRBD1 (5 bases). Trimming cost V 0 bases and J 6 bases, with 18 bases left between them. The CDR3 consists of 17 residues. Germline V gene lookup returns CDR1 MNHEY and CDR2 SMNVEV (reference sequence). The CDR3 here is CASSLSVWGRTSNEQFF. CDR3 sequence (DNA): TGTGCCAGCAGTTTATCGGTTTGGGGCCGAACCTCCAATGAGCAGTTCTTC.

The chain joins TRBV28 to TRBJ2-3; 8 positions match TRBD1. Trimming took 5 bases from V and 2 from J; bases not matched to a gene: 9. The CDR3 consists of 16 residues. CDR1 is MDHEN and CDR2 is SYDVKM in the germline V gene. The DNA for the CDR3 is TGTGCCAGCAGTATTATCCAGGGGGCGCCCACAGATACGCAGTATTTT. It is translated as CASSIIQGAPTDTQYF.

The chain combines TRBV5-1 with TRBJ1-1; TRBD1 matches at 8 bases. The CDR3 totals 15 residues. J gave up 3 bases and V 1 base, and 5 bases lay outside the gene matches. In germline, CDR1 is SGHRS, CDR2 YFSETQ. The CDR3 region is CASSLMTGEYTEAFF. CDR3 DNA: TGCGCCAGCAGCTTGATGACAGGGGAATACACTGAAGCTTTCTTT.

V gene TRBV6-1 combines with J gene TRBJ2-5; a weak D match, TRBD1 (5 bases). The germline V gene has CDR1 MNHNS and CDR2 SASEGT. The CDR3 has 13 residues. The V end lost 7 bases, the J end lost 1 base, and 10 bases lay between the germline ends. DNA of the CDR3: TGTGCCAGCAAAGGGGCAATCCAAGAGACCCAGTACTTC. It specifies CASKGAIQETQYF.

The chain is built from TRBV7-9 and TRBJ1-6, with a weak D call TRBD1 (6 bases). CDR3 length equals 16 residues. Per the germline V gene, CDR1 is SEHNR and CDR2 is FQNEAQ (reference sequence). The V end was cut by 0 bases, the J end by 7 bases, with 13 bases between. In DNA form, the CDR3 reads TGTGCCAGCAGCTTAGCTCCGGGAGGACAGAATTCACCCCTCCACTTT. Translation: CASSLAPGGQNSPLHF.

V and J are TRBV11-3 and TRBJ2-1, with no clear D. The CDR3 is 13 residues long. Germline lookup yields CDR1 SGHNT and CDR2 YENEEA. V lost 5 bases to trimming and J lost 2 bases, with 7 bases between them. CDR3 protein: CASSHRPYNEQFF. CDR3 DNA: TGTGCCAGCAGCCACAGACCCTACAATGAGCAGTTCTTC.